These T cell receptor beta chains were read from a single sample in a study of regulatory dendritic cells for organ transplantation. The repertoire was sequenced with immunoSEQ multiplex PCR; TCRdb's copy has only in-frame clones and lacks some. This repertoire shows thousands of clones, 55% to 65% found once; its top ten account for over 9.5%. Material: memory CD8+ T cells from blood. The source of these receptors is a human donor in good health. Both conserved end residues are part of each CDR3. D genes are given only for firm matches. Size is omitted from some rows. Given values are once, few, many or a class for expanded clones.

cdr3_nt: TGTGCCACCAGCAGAGGTACAGGGGACTACAATGAGCAGTTCTTC
cdr3_aa: CATSRGTGDYNEQFF
clone_size: -
j_call: TRBJ2-1
d_call: TRBD1
cdr3_length: 15
v_call: TRBV15

cdr3_nt: TGTGCCAGCAGGGACGGACAGGGACCTAACTATGGCTACACCTTC
cdr3_aa: CASRDGQGPNYGYTF
clone_size: -
j_call: TRBJ1-2
d_call: TRBD1
cdr3_length: 15
v_call: TRBV14

cdr3_nt: TGTGCCAGCAGCCAAGAGAGAAAGACTAACTATGGCTACACCTTC
cdr3_aa: CASSQERKTNYGYTF
clone_size: -
j_call: TRBJ1-2
d_call: -
cdr3_length: 15
v_call: TRBV4-2

cdr3_nt: TGTGCCAGCAGCTTGGACACCTCTAGCACAGATACGCAGTATTTT
cdr3_aa: CASSLDTSSTDTQYF
clone_size: -
j_call: TRBJ2-3
d_call: -
cdr3_length: 15
v_call: TRBV5-6

cdr3_nt: TGTGCCAGCAGCTTAGGCGGGGGGGCTCTCAATGAGCAGTTCTTC
cdr3_aa: CASSLGGGALNEQFF
clone_size: once
j_call: TRBJ2-1
d_call: TRBD2
cdr3_length: 15
v_call: TRBV7-8

cdr3_nt: TGCGCCAGCAGCCCGGGTCCTACCTCTGGAAACACCATATATTTT
cdr3_aa: CASSPGPTSGNTIYF
clone_size: few
j_call: TRBJ1-3
d_call: -
cdr3_length: 15
v_call: TRBV4-1

cdr3_nt: TGCGCCAGCCCCGGGACATTTAATGAAAAACTGTTTTTT
cdr3_aa: CASPGTFNEKLFF
clone_size: medium-sized
j_call: TRBJ1-4
d_call: -
cdr3_length: 13
v_call: TRBV5-1

cdr3_nt: TGTGCCAGCAGCCCGGAGGGGGCAGTGAGAGGAAACGAGCAGTACTTC
cdr3_aa: CASSPEGAVRGNEQYF
clone_size: -
j_call: TRBJ2-7
d_call: -
cdr3_length: 16
v_call: TRBV5-5

cdr3_nt: TGCGCCAGCAGCCAGGGACAGGGGATTTCGGAGCGCACTGAAGCTTTCTTT
cdr3_aa: CASSQGQGISERTEAFF
clone_size: medium-sized
j_call: TRBJ1-1
d_call: TRBD1
cdr3_length: 17
v_call: TRBV4-1

cdr3_nt: TGTGCCAGCAGCCAAGATGCAGGGGACAGCCCCAATGAGCAGTTCTTC
cdr3_aa: CASSQDAGDSPNEQFF
clone_size: -
j_call: TRBJ2-1
d_call: TRBD1
cdr3_length: 16
v_call: TRBV4-2

cdr3_nt: TGTGCCAGCAGTTACGGGGACAGGGGGCGAAATGAGCAGTTCTTC
cdr3_aa: CASSYGDRGRNEQFF
clone_size: -
j_call: TRBJ2-1
d_call: TRBD1
cdr3_length: 15
v_call: TRBV6-5

cdr3_nt: TGTGCCAGCAGCTTGTCGGAGACCCAGTACTTC
cdr3_aa: CASSLSETQYF
clone_size: few
j_call: TRBJ2-5
d_call: -
cdr3_length: 11
v_call: TRBV5-6

cdr3_nt: TGTGCCAGCAGCCACGGACTAGCCGGATATGGTGAGCAGTTCTTC
cdr3_aa: CASSHGLAGYGEQFF
clone_size: few
j_call: TRBJ2-1
d_call: TRBD2
cdr3_length: 15
v_call: TRBV7-8

cdr3_nt: TGTGCCAGCAGCCAGGGGACAGGAGGCTCCTACGAGCAGTACTTC
cdr3_aa: CASSQGTGGSYEQYF
clone_size: -
j_call: TRBJ2-7
d_call: TRBD1
cdr3_length: 15
v_call: TRBV11-3

cdr3_nt: TGTGCCAGCAGTTCCGACAGGCTTGGGGAAGCTTTCTTT
cdr3_aa: CASSSDRLGEAFF
clone_size: -
j_call: TRBJ1-1
d_call: -
cdr3_length: 13
v_call: TRBV28

cdr3_nt: TGTGCCAGCAGTGAAGGGTTAATAGGCCAGGGGGCTCGCGAGCAGTACTTC
cdr3_aa: CASSEGLIGQGAREQYF
clone_size: -
j_call: TRBJ2-7
d_call: TRBD1
cdr3_length: 17
v_call: TRBV6-1